Below, 19 T cell receptor beta chains from the same sample are listed, as sequenced in a study of blood T cell repertoires in COVID-19. The protocol was immunoSEQ multiplex PCR, while the TCRdb copy is restricted to in-frame clones and leaves out a portion. Among 200,000 to 250,000 clones listed, around 84% were seen once. The sequenced sample was peripheral blood. The receptors were sampled from a human donor in a cohort sampled during active COVID-19.

This chain joins TRBV7-8 and TRBJ1-5, with D possibly being TRBD1 (5 bases). V lost 1 base to trimming and J lost 5 bases, with 15 bases between them. The CDR3 spans 16 residues. From germline, CDR1 is SGHVS and CDR2 FQNEAQ. This chain's CDR3 is CASSLVGREGDQPQHF. CDR3 bases: TGTGCCAGCAGCTTAGTGGGCAGGGAGGGAGATCAGCCCCAGCATTTT.

The chain employs TRBV7-9 and TRBJ1-4; D is perhaps TRBD1 (5 bases). Trimming removed 5 bases from V and 4 bases from J, with 11 bases in between. The CDR3 has 14 residues. Germline CDR1 SEHNR, CDR2 FQNEAQ (reference sequence). CDR3 amino acids: CASSADSFNEKLFF. The CDR3 bases are TGTGCCAGCAGCGCCGACAGTTTTAATGAAAAACTGTTTTTT.

This chain links TRBV7-8 with TRBJ2-7, with a tentative D call TRBD2 (5 bases). Germline CDR1 is SGHVS and CDR2 is FQNEAQ. V was cut by 5 bases and J by 2 bases, with 16 bases left in between. The CDR3 is made up of 15 amino acids. CDR3 in amino acids: CASSPGLARPYEQYF. The CDR3 DNA reads as TGTGCCAGCAGCCCCGGACTGGCCCGACCCTACGAGCAGTACTTC.

The rearrangement joins TRBV28 to TRBJ1-1; no clear D. V was trimmed by 6 bases and J by 0 bases, leaving 20 bases between them. The germline gives CDR1 MDHEN, CDR2 SYDVKM. The CDR3 covers 17 residues. CDR3 sequence (DNA): TGTGCCAGCAGCCTAGGACTCCGGAGGGTTTTGAACACTGAAGCTTTCTTT. It is translated as CASSLGLRRVLNTEAFF.

The gene calls are TRBV7-2 and TRBJ2-5; D might be TRBD2 (5 bases). The V gene lost 3 bases and the J gene lost 3 bases, with 8 bases spanning the gap. This CDR3 has 13 residues. Germline V gives CDR1 SGHTA, CDR2 FQGNSA. The CDR3 DNA reads TGTGCCAGCAGCTTGAGGGTGGAAGAGACCCAGTACTTC. Its protein is CASSLRVEETQYF.

V and J are TRBV28 and TRBJ2-5; D remains ambiguous. This CDR3 region has 15 residues. CDR1 MDHEN and CDR2 SYDVKM come from the germline V gene. V was clipped by 4 bases and J by 5 bases, with 17 bases between them. DNA of the CDR3: TGTGCCAGCAGTTCCTATGACATCCGAAGGGAGACCCAGTACTTC. It encodes CASSSYDIRRETQYF.

The chain joins TRBV3-1 (or the pseudogene TRBV3-2) to TRBJ1-5, with D tentatively TRBD1 (5 bases). This CDR3 is 14 amino acids long. The germline V and J ends were trimmed by 0 bases and 7 bases, with 10 bases remaining between them. CDR1 is LGHDT, CDR2 YNNKEL, per germline (reference sequence). For the CDR3, the DNA is TGTGCCAGCAGCCAAGACAGGGCGCGGCAGCCCCAGCATTTT. It yields the protein CASSQDRARQPQHF.

The gene calls are TRBV28 and TRBJ1-5, with D tentatively TRBD1 (6 bases). There are 16 residues in the CDR3. The V gene lost 7 bases and the J gene lost 0 bases, with 16 bases spanning the gap. Germline lookup yields CDR1 MDHEN and CDR2 SYDVKM. CDR3 coding DNA: TGTGCCAGCATTAACAGGGCCTATCATAGCAATCAGCCCCAGCATTTT. This translates into CASINRAYHSNQPQHF.

The chain uses TRBV18 and TRBJ1-1; 7 bases are a match to TRBD1. Trimming removed 1 base from V and 4 bases from J; junction bases left unmatched: 6. From germline, CDR1 is KGHSH and CDR2 LQKENI. CDR3 length equals 15 residues. CDR3 nucleotides: TGTGCCAGCTCACCACGGCAGGGGGGTGGCACTGAAGCTTTCTTT. Its translation is CASSPRQGGGTEAFF.

The chain recombines TRBV14 with TRBJ2-1; weak D call: TRBD2 (6 bases). The ends were cut back, 2 bases at V and 6 bases at J, with 8 bases in the middle. CDR3 size: 13 residues. Germline V gene sequence: CDR1 SGHDN, CDR2 FVKESK. The CDR3 region has the DNA TGTGCCAGCAGCCAAAAGGGACTCAATGAGCAGTTCTTC. Amino acids: CASSQKGLNEQFF.

The rearrangement uses TRBV5-1 and TRBJ1-1; D possibly corresponds to TRBD1 (5 bases). V lost 3 bases to trimming and J lost 0 bases, with 18 bases between them. This CDR3 spans 17 amino acids. Germline CDR1 and CDR2: SGHRS and YFSETQ. This CDR3 is CASSWGDRSLLNTEAFF. The DNA of the CDR3 is TGCGCCAGCAGCTGGGGGGACCGAAGTCTTTTGAACACTGAAGCTTTCTTT.

The chain carries TRBV3-1 (or the pseudogene TRBV3-2) and TRBJ1-1; D uncertain. This CDR3 region has 14 residues. Germline values: CDR1 LGHDT, CDR2 YNNKEL (reference sequence). Trimming took 0 bases from V and 1 from J, leaving 6 bases between them. CDR3 coding DNA: TGTGCCAGCAGCCAAGAATCTACGAACACTGAAGCTTTCTTT. Protein product: CASSQESTNTEAFF.

V gene TRBV4-1 combines with J gene TRBJ2-7; TRBD1 matches 7 bases. The CDR3 contains 18 residues. Looked up from germline, CDR1 is MGHRA and CDR2 is YSYEKL. Trimming took 3 bases from V and 1 from J; bases not matched to a gene: 15. The CDR3 DNA reads as TGCGCCAGCAGCCAGAGATGGGAAAGGGGACAGCGATCCTACGAGCAGTACTTC. This codes for CASSQRWERGQRSYEQYF.

The gene calls are TRBV4-3 and TRBJ1-5; the D is unclear. V was clipped by 1 base and J by 7 bases, with 14 bases between them. This CDR3 spans 15 amino acids. CDR1 is LGHNA, CDR2 YSLEER, per germline. The CDR3 nucleotides are TGCGCCAGCAGCCAAGGGGCGGGAGGGAACCAGCCCCAGCATTTT. It translates to CASSQGAGGNQPQHF.

This rearrangement joins TRBV5-1 to TRBJ2-5, with 7 bases identical to TRBD2. The germline CDR1 and CDR2 sequences are SGHRS and YFSETQ. Trimming cost V 4 bases and J 4 bases; bases outside gene matches: 7. The CDR3 covers 14 residues. In nucleotides, the CDR3 is TGCGCCAGCAGCCAGGGACTATGGGGAGAGACCCAGTACTTC. It translates to CASSQGLWGETQYF.

This chain joins TRBV5-1 and TRBJ1-2; weak D call: TRBD1 (5 bases). This CDR3 spans 13 amino acids. The V gene lost 1 base and the J gene lost 7 bases, with 11 bases spanning the gap. Germline lookup yields CDR1 SGHRS and CDR2 YFSETQ. The CDR3 sequence: CASSLSPGGGYTF. The CDR3 region has the DNA TGCGCCAGCAGCTTGTCACCCGGGGGTGGCTACACCTTC.

This clone was picked up one time. The V gene is TRBV19, the J gene TRBJ2-2; D is perhaps TRBD1 (5 bases). Per germline, CDR1 LNHDA and CDR2 SQIVND (reference sequence). The CDR3 contains 16 residues. Trimming took 4 bases from V and 4 from J, leaving 16 bases between them. For the CDR3, the DNA is TGTGCCAGTAGTAACTTGGTTGCAGGGCTCACCGGGGAGCTGTTTTTT. Translation: CASSNLVAGLTGELFF.

The CDR3 reads CAITTSGNGGYTDTQYF. The CDR3 region has the DNA TGTGCCATCACCACTAGCGGGAACGGCGGGTACACAGATACGCAGTATTTT. V and J are TRBV10-3 and TRBJ2-3; 10 bases align to TRBD2. CDR3 length equals 17 residues. CDR1 and CDR2 from the germline V gene are ENHRY and SYGVKD. V lost 7 bases and J lost 2; bases outside the gene matches: 12.

This chain connects TRBV30 to TRBJ2-7; D perhaps matches TRBD2 (6 bases). Trimming took off 3 bases at V and 7 bases at J, with 10 bases between the two ends. The germline V gene has CDR1 GTSNPN and CDR2 SVGIG (reference sequence). The CDR3 extends over 11 amino acids. CDR3 region: CAWSQSGEQYF. The CDR3 DNA follows: TGTGCCTGGAGCCAAAGCGGGGAGCAGTACTTC.